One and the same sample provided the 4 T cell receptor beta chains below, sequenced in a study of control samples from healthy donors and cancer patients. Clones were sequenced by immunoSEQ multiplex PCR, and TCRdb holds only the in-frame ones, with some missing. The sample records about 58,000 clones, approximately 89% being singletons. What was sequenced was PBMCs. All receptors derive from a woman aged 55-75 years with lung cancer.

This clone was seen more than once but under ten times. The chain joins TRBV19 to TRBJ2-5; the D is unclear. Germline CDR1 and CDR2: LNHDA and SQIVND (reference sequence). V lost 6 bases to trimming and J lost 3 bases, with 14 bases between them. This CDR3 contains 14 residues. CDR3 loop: CASSPIGQEETQYF. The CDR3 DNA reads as TGTGCCAGTAGCCCCATTGGGCAGGAAGAGACCCAGTACTTC.

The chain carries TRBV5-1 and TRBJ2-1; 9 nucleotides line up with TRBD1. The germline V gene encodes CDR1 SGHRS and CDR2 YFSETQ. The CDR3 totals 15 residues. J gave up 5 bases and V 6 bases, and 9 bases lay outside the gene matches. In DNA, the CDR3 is TGCGCCAGCAACGATTACAGGGGGCTGGACAATGAGCAGTTCTTC. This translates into CASNDYRGLDNEQFF.

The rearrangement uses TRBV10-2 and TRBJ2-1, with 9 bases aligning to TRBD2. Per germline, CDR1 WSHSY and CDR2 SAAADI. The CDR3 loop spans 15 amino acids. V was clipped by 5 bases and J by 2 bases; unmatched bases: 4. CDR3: CASSRTSETYNEQFF. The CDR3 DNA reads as TGCGCCAGCAGTCGGACTAGCGAGACCTACAATGAGCAGTTCTTC.

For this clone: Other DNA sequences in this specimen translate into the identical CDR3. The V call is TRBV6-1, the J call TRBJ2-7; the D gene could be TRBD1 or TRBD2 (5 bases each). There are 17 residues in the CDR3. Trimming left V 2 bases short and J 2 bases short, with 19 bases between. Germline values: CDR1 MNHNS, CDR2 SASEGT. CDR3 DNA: TGTGCCAGCAGTGAATTTCGGCCGGGACGGAACACCTACGAGCAGTACTTC. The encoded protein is CASSEFRPGRNTYEQYF.